One and the same sample provided the 21 T cell receptor beta chains below, sequenced in a study of CD8+ T cells in alopecia areata. Sample treatment: oral pan-JAK inhibitor, 5-10 mg twice daily. Sequencing used cDNA as its template, made by extracting RNA and reverse transcribing it. TCRdb's table, derived via immunoSEQ multiplex PCR, lists solely in-frame clones and lacks some. The sample has 150,000 to 200,000 clones, under 80% seen once. This specimen consisted of CD4+ T cells sorted from blood, obtained between weeks 47 and 50, from a patient treated with tofacitinib. The origin of the receptors is a human donor with alopecia areata.

The chain carries TRBV15 and TRBJ2-5; 14 bases are shared with TRBD2. The CDR3 has 17 amino acids. V shed 4 bases, J shed 1 base, and the junction held 5 bases outside the gene matches. Per the germline V gene, CDR1 is LNHNV and CDR2 is YYDKDF (reference sequence). CDR3 protein: CATSKRTSGGFQETQYF. As DNA, the CDR3 is TGTGCCACCAGCAAAAGGACTAGCGGGGGGTTCCAAGAGACCCAGTACTTC.

The chain combines TRBV11-2 with TRBJ2-5; possible D gene TRBD1, 6 bases. Germline CDR1 SGHAT, CDR2 FQNNGV. Trimming took 5 bases from V and 4 from J, leaving 17 bases between them. This CDR3 comprises 15 residues. CDR3 residues: CASSLQGSHLETQYF. The CDR3 coding sequence is TGTGCCAGCAGCCTACAGGGCTCCCACCTAGAGACCCAGTACTTC.

This clone was recorded a few times. The CDR3 spells CASTPGKGNYEQYF. CDR3 nucleotides: TGTGCCAGCACCCCTGGAAAGGGGAACTACGAGCAGTACTTC. The chain has TRBV11-2 and TRBJ2-7; D is possibly TRBD1 (5 bases). The germline CDR1 and CDR2 sequences are SGHAT and FQNNGV. V lost 7 bases to trimming and J lost 3 bases, with 16 bases between them. This CDR3 is 14 amino acids long.

The rearrangement uses TRBV10-3 and TRBJ1-2; D may be TRBD1 (5 bases). The germline V gene has CDR1 ENHRY and CDR2 SYGVKD. V was clipped by 6 bases and J by 0 bases, with 8 bases between them. CDR3 size: 13 residues. The CDR3 sequence is CAIRGLTNYGYTF. CDR3 bases: TGTGCCATCAGGGGACTGACTAACTATGGCTACACCTTC.

The rearrangement joins TRBV29-1 to TRBJ2-3; 8 bases are shared with TRBD1. CDR3 length: 14 amino acids. V lost 7 bases to trimming and J lost 2 bases; unmatched junction nucleotides: 8. The germline V gene encodes CDR1 SQVTM and CDR2 ANQGSEA. The CDR3 loop reads CSAGRQGHTDTQYF. Written as DNA, the CDR3 is TGCAGCGCCGGGCGACAGGGGCACACAGATACGCAGTATTTT.

The V and J genes are TRBV15 and TRBJ2-7, with D perhaps given as TRBD1 or TRBD2 (5 bases each). Germline V gene lookup returns CDR1 LNHNV and CDR2 YYDKDF (reference sequence). Trimming cost V 3 bases and J 4 bases, with 19 bases left between them. CDR3 length: 16 amino acids. For the CDR3, the DNA is TGTGCCACCAGCAGCTCTCCGACAGTTGGAGGATACGAGCAGTACTTC. Protein: CATSSSPTVGGYEQYF.

V and J are TRBV4-3 and TRBJ2-7, with D possibly matching TRBD2 (5 bases). Trimming shortened V by 0 bases and J by 2 bases, and 14 bases separated the two germline ends. This CDR3 has 16 residues. Germline CDR1 LGHNA, CDR2 YSLEER. Here the CDR3 reads CASSQDRTEVPYEQYF. The CDR3 coding sequence is TGCGCCAGCAGCCAAGATCGGACGGAGGTCCCCTACGAGCAGTACTTC.

The J gene is TRBJ1-1, the V gene TRBV18; no clear D gene. The length of the CDR3 is 15 residues. V gave up 0 bases and J gave up 0 bases, with 8 bases separating them. Germline lookup yields CDR1 KGHSH and CDR2 LQKENI. In nucleotides, the CDR3 is TGTGCCAGCTCACCACCGGGCAGAGTGAACACTGAAGCTTTCTTT. As protein: CASSPPGRVNTEAFF.

The J gene is TRBJ1-2, the V gene TRBV25-1; D gene ambiguous. The CDR3 is 13 residues long. V lost 8 bases and J 5 bases, leaving 15 bases between the germline ends. CDR1 is MGHDK and CDR2 is SYGVNS in the germline V gene. This CDR3 is CASFDQYAYGYTF. The CDR3 DNA is TGTGCCAGCTTCGATCAGTATGCTTATGGCTACACCTTC.

The chain joins TRBV5-1 to TRBJ2-4; D unclear. Germline V CDR1 and CDR2: SGHRS, YFSETQ. V was shortened by 4 bases and J by 5 bases, with 13 bases between the two germline ends. The CDR3 sequence is 14 residues long. CDR3 sequence (DNA): TGCGCCAGCAGCCGAACCGCAACAGAAAACATTCAGTACTTC. Protein sequence: CASSRTATENIQYF. Full variable domain (rest looked up from reference TRBV5-1 and TRBJ2-4): KAGVTQTPRYLIKTRGQQVTLSCSPISGHRSVSWYQQTPGQGLQFLFEYFSETQRNKGNFPGRFSGRQFSNSRSEMNVSTLELGDSALYLCASSRTATENIQYFGAGTRLSVL.

This chain joins TRBV7-2 and TRBJ2-7, with 11 bases identical to TRBD2. Germline CDR1 SGHTA, CDR2 FQGNSA. Unmatched junction bases numbered 10, after V lost 5 bases and J lost 1 base. The CDR3 loop spans 17 amino acids. The CDR3 reads CASSPGLAGPRSYEQYF. CDR3 bases: TGTGCCAGCAGCCCCGGACTAGCGGGCCCCCGTTCCTACGAGCAGTACTTC.

A few counts support this clone. The chain is built from TRBV28 and TRBJ2-2; possibly TRBD1 or TRBD2 for D (6 bases each). The V and J ends lost 2 bases and 6 bases respectively, with 7 bases between them. The CDR3 runs to 13 residues. The germline CDR1 and CDR2 sequences are MDHEN and SYDVKM. CDR3: CASSLGGPGELFF. The CDR3 bases are TGTGCCAGCAGTTTAGGGGGGCCCGGGGAGCTGTTTTTT.

The chain combines TRBV15 with TRBJ2-1; maybe TRBD2 (6 bases). Germline V lookup: CDR1 LNHNV, CDR2 YYDKDF (reference sequence). The CDR3 totals 15 residues. Trimming cost V 3 bases and J 9 bases, with 18 bases left between them. The DNA of the CDR3 is TGTGCCACCAGCAGCCGGGGGTTGCGTGGGAGTGAGCAGTTCTTC. Its translation is CATSSRGLRGSEQFF.

V is TRBV30 and J is TRBJ1-2; 7 positions agree with TRBD1. The CDR3 has 14 amino acids. V lost 7 bases and J lost 8; bases outside the gene matches: 16. Germline V gives CDR1 GTSNPN, CDR2 SVGIG (reference sequence). The CDR3 region is CASRQGLLTRGYTF. The CDR3 DNA reads as TGTGCCTCGCGACAGGGACTATTAACGAGAGGCTACACCTTC.

The chain couples TRBV30 to TRBJ1-2; a possible D gene is TRBD1 (6 bases). This CDR3 is 12 amino acids long. The ends were cut back, 0 bases at V and 7 bases at J, with 9 bases in the middle. Germline V gives CDR1 GTSNPN, CDR2 SVGIG (reference sequence). Here the CDR3 DNA reads TGTGCCTGGAGTGTACTAGGGGGTGGCTACACCTTC. Amino acid sequence: CAWSVLGGGYTF.

This clone was seen more than once but under ten times. The chain is built from TRBV11-2 and TRBJ2-6; D uncertain. The germline gives CDR1 SGHAT, CDR2 FQNNGV. This CDR3 region has 15 residues. V lost 1 base and J 1 base, leaving 5 bases between the germline ends. This CDR3 reads CASSLGVSGANVLTF. DNA for the CDR3: TGTGCCAGCAGCTTAGGGGTTTCTGGGGCCAACGTCCTGACTTTC.

The rearrangement links TRBV10-2 to TRBJ2-3; D perhaps matches TRBD2 (6 bases). CDR1 is WSHSY and CDR2 is SAAADI in the germline V gene. The V end lost 6 bases, the J end lost 0 bases, and 7 bases lay between the germline ends. The CDR3 has 13 amino acids. CDR3: CASSSGSTDTQYF. The DNA for the CDR3 is TGCGCCAGCAGCAGCGGGAGCACAGATACGCAGTATTTT.

J is TRBJ2-3 and V is TRBV10-1; D might be TRBD2 (7 bases). Trimming removed 3 bases at V and 6 bases at J, with 13 bases between. Per the germline V gene, CDR1 is WNHNN and CDR2 is SYGVQD (reference sequence). This CDR3 is built from 14 residues. Written as DNA, the CDR3 is TGCGCCAGCAGTGACCCGGGGGGCCGGGATACGCAGTATTTT. Protein sequence: CASSDPGGRDTQYF.

In its sample, this clone was seen once. The rearrangement joins TRBV6-5 to TRBJ2-7; no reliable D call. Germline loops: CDR1 MNHEY, CDR2 SVGAGI. V lost 2 bases to trimming and J lost 2 bases, with 4 bases between them. The CDR3 contains 12 residues. In DNA, the CDR3 is TGTGCCAGCAGTTACCCAACCTACGAGCAGTACTTC. Translation gives CASSYPTYEQYF.

The chain joins TRBV11-1 to TRBJ1-1; 8 nucleotides line up with TRBD1. With 3 bases clipped from V and 3 bases from J, the junction kept 9 bases outside the gene matches. CDR3 length: 16 amino acids. The germline V gene encodes CDR1 SGHAT and CDR2 FQDESV (reference sequence). DNA for the CDR3: TGTGCCAGCAGCTTTAACAGGGGGTTAGGGGACACTGAAGCTTTCTTT. It encodes CASSFNRGLGDTEAFF.

This clone was counted between two and nine times. The V and J genes are TRBV29-1 and TRBJ2-3; tentatively, D is TRBD2 (5 bases). There are 10 residues in the CDR3. Germline V gives CDR1 SQVTM, CDR2 ANQGSEA. V dropped 8 bases and J dropped 3 bases, with 6 bases sitting between them. The CDR3: CSSGTDTQYF. The CDR3 nucleotides are TGCAGCTCGGGGACAGATACGCAGTATTTT.